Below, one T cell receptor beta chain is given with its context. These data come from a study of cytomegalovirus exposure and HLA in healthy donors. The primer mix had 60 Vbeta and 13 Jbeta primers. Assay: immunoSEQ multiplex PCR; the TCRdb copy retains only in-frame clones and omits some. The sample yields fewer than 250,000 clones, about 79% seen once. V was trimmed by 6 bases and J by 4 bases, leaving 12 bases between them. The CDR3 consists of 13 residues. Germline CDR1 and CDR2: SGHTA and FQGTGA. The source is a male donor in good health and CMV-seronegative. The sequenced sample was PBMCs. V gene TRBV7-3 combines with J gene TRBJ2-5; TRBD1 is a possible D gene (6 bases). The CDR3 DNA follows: TGTGCCAGCAGTACAGGGTATGGAGAGACCCAGTACTTC. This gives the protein CASSTGYGETQYF.